The entry below describes one T cell receptor beta chain. This record comes from a study of blood T cell repertoires in COVID-19. Using immunoSEQ multiplex PCR, the repertoire was profiled, and TCRdb retains in-frame clones only, with some absent. The repertoire holds about 73,000 clones, with 75% to 80% as singletons. The source of this sequence is an older man with COVID-19, enrolled during active disease. Source material: peripheral blood.

The CDR3 DNA is TGTGCCATCATGATGGACAGGTGGGAAAACACCATATATTTT. Translated, it gives CAIMMDRWENTIYF. The J gene is TRBJ1-3, the V gene TRBV10-3, with TRBD1 identical over 7 bases. Germline assignment: CDR1 ENHRY and CDR2 SYGVKD. Trimming took 7 bases from V and 6 from J; bases not matched to a gene: 9. This CDR3 comprises 14 residues.